This T cell receptor (beta chain) was retrieved from a study of blood T cell repertoires in COVID-19. The overall study: COVID-19 samples, acute and convalescent, were from the United States, Italy and Spain. In each case, the material was cDNA or gDNA derived from T cells, B-cell-depleted T cells, or PBMCs.

This CDR3 has 13 amino acids. Per the original data handling: Reference gene primer amplification gave estimated nucleated cell counts. The protocol was immunoSEQ multiplex PCR, while the TCRdb copy is restricted to in-frame clones and leaves out a portion. Clonal size and the V and J genes are those of that table, whereas D and trimming came from the DNA. This table has around 190,000 clones, 60% to 85% appearing once. The J gene is TRBJ2-5, the V gene TRBV21-1; the listed D gene, TRBD2, was not tested against the DNA. TRBV21-1 is classified as a pseudogene. This clonotype originated in a woman aged 50 to 65 with active or convalescent COVID-19. Material: peripheral blood. The CDR3 DNA reads TGTGCCAGCAGCGGCCGGAGAGTAGAGACCCAGTACTTC. Amino acids: CASSGRRVETQYF.